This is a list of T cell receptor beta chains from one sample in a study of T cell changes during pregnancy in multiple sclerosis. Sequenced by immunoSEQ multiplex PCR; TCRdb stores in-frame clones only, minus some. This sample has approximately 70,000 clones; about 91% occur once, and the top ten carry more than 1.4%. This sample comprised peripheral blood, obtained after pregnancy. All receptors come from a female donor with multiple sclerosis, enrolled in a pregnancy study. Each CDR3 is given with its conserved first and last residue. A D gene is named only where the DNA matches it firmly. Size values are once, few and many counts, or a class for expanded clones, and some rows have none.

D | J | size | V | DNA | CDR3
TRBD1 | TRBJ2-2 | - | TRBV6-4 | TGTGCCAGCAGCGCGACAGGGGGCTCCACCGGGGAGCTGTTTTTT | CASSATGGSTGELFF
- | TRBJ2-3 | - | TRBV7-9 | TGTGCCAGCAGCCGGAGGTTGACAGATACGCAGTATTTT | CASSRRLTDTQYF
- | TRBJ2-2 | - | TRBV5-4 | TGTGCCAGCAGTCCGGAGGGGCAGGGCCCGAACACCGGGGAGCTGTTTTTT | CASSPEGQGPNTGELFF
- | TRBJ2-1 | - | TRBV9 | TGTGCCAGCAGCAGGAGGGCGGACTCCTACAATGAGCAGTTCTTC | CASSRRADSYNEQFF
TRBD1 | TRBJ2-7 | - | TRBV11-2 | TGTGCCAGCAGCTTAGTGCGGGGGGACAGGGGGATCTACGAGCAGTACTTC | CASSLVRGDRGIYEQYF
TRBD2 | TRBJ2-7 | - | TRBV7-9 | TGTGCCAGCAGCTCAGCAAAGGGACTAGCGGGGTCCTACGAGCAGTACTTC | CASSSAKGLAGSYEQYF
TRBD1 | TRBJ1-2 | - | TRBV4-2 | TGTGCCAGCAGCCAAGGACAGGGGGTAGGGTATGGCTACACCTTC | CASSQGQGVGYGYTF
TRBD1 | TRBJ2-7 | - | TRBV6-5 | TGTGCCAGCAGTTACTCTGGGACAGGGAACTACGAGCAGTACTTC | CASSYSGTGNYEQYF
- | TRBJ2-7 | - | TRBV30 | TGTGCCTGGAGTACAGGGTACGAGCAGTACTTC | CAWSTGYEQYF
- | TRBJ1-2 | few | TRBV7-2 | TGTGCCAGCAGCGGGCGGCAGGGTTCTTGGAACTATGGCTACACCTTC | CASSGRQGSWNYGYTF
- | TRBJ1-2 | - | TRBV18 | TGTGCCAGCTCACCAGAGACAGGCGCCAACTATGGCTACACCTTC | CASSPETGANYGYTF
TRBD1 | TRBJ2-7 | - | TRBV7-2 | TGTGCCAGCAGCTTAAGCGGGACAGGGGGCTTCTGGGAGCAGTACTTC | CASSLSGTGGFWEQYF
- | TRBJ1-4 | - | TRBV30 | TGTGCCTGGAGTGTAACAGGATATGAAAAACTGTTTTTT | CAWSVTGYEKLFF
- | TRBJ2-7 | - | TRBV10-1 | TGCGCCAGCAGTGAGGGACTGGGAGCCTACGAGCAGTACTTC | CASSEGLGAYEQYF
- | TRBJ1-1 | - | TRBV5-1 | TGCGCCAGCAGCACCATCCTCGGGGGGCTCGTTATGAACACTGAAGCTTTCTTT | CASSTILGGLVMNTEAFF
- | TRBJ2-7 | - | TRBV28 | TGTGCCAGCAGCGGCGGGAAGGAAGAGCAGTACTTC | CASSGGKEEQYF
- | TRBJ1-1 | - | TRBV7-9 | TGTGCCAGCAGACAGAGAGTTGGGTACACTGAAGCTTTCTTT | CASRQRVGYTEAFF
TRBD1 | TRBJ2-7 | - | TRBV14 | TGTGCCAGCAGCTCCGGGACAGGGCCCTACGAGCAGTACTTC | CASSSGTGPYEQYF
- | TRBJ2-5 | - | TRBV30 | TGTGCCTGGAGTGTCGGGCATGGGCCAGGGGAGACCCAGTACTTC | CAWSVGHGPGETQYF
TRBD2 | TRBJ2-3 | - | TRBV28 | TGTGCCAGCAGCCCTCCAGCGGGAGGACCAGATACGCAGTATTTT | CASSPPAGGPDTQYF